The 21 T cell receptor beta chains given below trace back to one sample, sequenced in a study of blood T cell repertoires in COVID-19. Using immunoSEQ multiplex PCR, the repertoire was profiled, and TCRdb retains in-frame clones only, with some absent. This table holds around 470,000 clones, roughly 87% found once. Sample: peripheral blood. All receptors derive from a man aged 18 to 29 with COVID-19, enrolled during active disease.

The chain links TRBV4-1 to TRBJ1-1, with TRBD1 identical over 8 bases. The J segment lost 4 bases and the V segment lost 1 base, leaving 5 bases of the junction unmatched. The CDR3 contains 15 residues. Germline CDR1 MGHRA, CDR2 YSYEKL. The CDR3 loop reads CASSQGDRGRTEAFF. The CDR3 DNA reads TGCGCCAGCAGCCAAGGCGACAGGGGTCGCACTGAAGCTTTCTTT.

The rearrangement uses TRBV5-6 and TRBJ1-2, with D perhaps TRBD1 (5 bases). Germline loops: CDR1 SGHDT, CDR2 YYEEEE. The CDR3 has 15 residues. V dropped 4 bases and J dropped 4 bases, with 17 bases sitting between them. DNA for the CDR3: TGTGCCAGCAGCCTGTTCTTGACAGCGATCTATGGCTACACCTTC. This sequence encodes CASSLFLTAIYGYTF.

The chain uses TRBV24-1 and TRBJ2-3; D remains unclear. The V end lost 4 bases, the J end lost 1 base, and 11 bases lay between the germline ends. CDR1 KGHDR and CDR2 SFDVKD come from the germline V gene. The CDR3 extends over 15 amino acids. The CDR3 sequence: CATSDPASGTDTQYF. CDR3 DNA sequence: TGTGCCACCAGTGACCCAGCGAGCGGCACAGATACGCAGTATTTT.

The V call is TRBV6-5, the J call TRBJ1-1; 8 nucleotides align to TRBD1. The CDR3 totals 14 residues. The V gene end was trimmed by 6 bases and the J gene end by 4 bases; junction bases not matched to a gene: 7. CDR1 and CDR2 from the germline V gene are MNHEY and SVGAGI. This CDR3 reads CASRAGQGSTEAFF. The CDR3 nucleotides are TGTGCCAGCAGGGCCGGACAGGGTAGCACTGAAGCTTTCTTT.

This chain uses TRBV24-1 with TRBJ2-1; 7 bases align to TRBD2. This CDR3 is built from 18 residues. Germline V lookup: CDR1 KGHDR, CDR2 SFDVKD. V was pared by 3 bases and J by 2 bases, with 12 bases of the junction left unmatched. The DNA for the CDR3 is TGTGCCACCAGTGATCCGACCCCAGCGGGGCAGGCCTACAATGAGCAGTTCTTC. Protein product: CATSDPTPAGQAYNEQFF.

This clone was seen a single time. The rearrangement uses TRBV19 and TRBJ2-1; TRBD1 matches 10 bases. The J segment lost 7 bases and the V segment lost 10 bases, leaving 10 bases of the junction unmatched. Germline CDR1 reads LNHDA; CDR2 reads SQIVND (reference sequence). The CDR3 loop spans 14 amino acids. CDR3 amino acids: CATNDRGLWNEQFF. CDR3 coding DNA: TGTGCCACCAACGACAGGGGGCTATGGAATGAGCAGTTCTTC.

The rearrangement joins TRBV9 to TRBJ2-1, with 7 bases matching TRBD1. CDR3 length: 14 amino acids. J gave up 7 bases and V 3 bases, and 7 bases lay outside the gene matches. CDR1 is SGDLS and CDR2 is YYNGEE in the germline V gene. CDR3 in amino acids: CASSGTTGINEQFF. For the CDR3, the DNA is TGTGCCAGCAGCGGGACGACAGGGATTAATGAGCAGTTCTTC.

The chain links TRBV6-5 to TRBJ2-7; 8 bases are a match to TRBD1. This CDR3 spans 14 amino acids. The junction had 5 bases not matched to a gene; V was cut back by 5 bases and J by 2 bases. CDR1 is MNHEY, CDR2 SVGAGI, per germline. CDR3 region: CASSSTGGTYEQYF. The DNA of the CDR3 is TGTGCCAGCAGTAGCACAGGGGGGACCTACGAGCAGTACTTC.

In DNA form, the CDR3 reads TGTGCCTGGAACGGTTTACGCCAAGAGACCCAGTACTTC. Its translation is CAWNGLRQETQYF. This chain joins TRBV30 and TRBJ2-5; D remains ambiguous. With 4 bases removed from V and 1 base from J, the gap between germline ends came to 10 bases. The CDR3 sequence is 13 residues long. Germline V gene sequence: CDR1 GTSNPN, CDR2 SVGIG (reference sequence).

The chain is built from TRBV11-3 and TRBJ2-1, with 10 bases identical to TRBD2. Germline CDR1 is SGHNT and CDR2 is YENEEA. Trimming removed 3 bases from V and 7 bases from J; junction bases left unmatched: 9. The CDR3 runs to 16 residues. The CDR3 here is CASSFRTSGGGNEQFF. The CDR3 coding sequence is TGTGCCAGCAGCTTCCGGACTAGCGGAGGCGGGAATGAGCAGTTCTTC.

The CDR3 here is CAISGLTSGVPIYNEQFF. The CDR3 DNA reads as TGTGCCATCAGTGGGTTGACTAGCGGGGTTCCAATCTACAATGAGCAGTTCTTC. The chain uses TRBV10-3 and TRBJ2-1; TRBD2 matches 11 bases. Germline V gene sequence: CDR1 ENHRY, CDR2 SYGVKD. The CDR3 consists of 18 residues. With 4 bases clipped from V and 3 bases from J, the junction kept 11 bases outside the gene matches.

The CDR3 DNA is TGTGCCAGCAGCCGACAGGGATTGCCCTACAATGAGCAGTTCTTC. The encoded protein is CASSRQGLPYNEQFF. The genes are TRBV3-1 (or the pseudogene TRBV3-2) and TRBJ2-1; 7 nucleotides match TRBD1. Per germline, CDR1 LGHDT and CDR2 YNNKEL (reference sequence). J gave up 2 bases and V 4 bases, and 5 bases lay outside the gene matches. The CDR3 length is 15 residues.

The chain employs TRBV2 and TRBJ1-1; possibly TRBD1 for D (6 bases). Germline V lookup: CDR1 SNHLY, CDR2 FYNNEI. V lost 7 bases, J lost 1 base, and 13 bases lay in between. The CDR3 extends over 14 amino acids. The DNA for the CDR3 is TGTGCCAGCATATTGTTGGGGGCGAACACTGAAGCTTTCTTT. Its protein product is CASILLGANTEAFF.

The chain recombines TRBV3-1 (or the pseudogene TRBV3-2) with TRBJ2-2; the match to TRBD1 covers 8 bases. Trimming removed 0 bases from V and 6 bases from J; junction bases left unmatched: 3. CDR3 size: 15 residues. The germline V gene encodes CDR1 LGHDT and CDR2 YNNKEL (reference sequence). Here the CDR3 reads CASSQETGVAGELFF. Written as DNA, the CDR3 is TGTGCCAGCAGCCAAGAGACAGGGGTGGCCGGGGAGCTGTTTTTT.

V gene TRBV3-1 (or the pseudogene TRBV3-2) combines with J gene TRBJ2-7; 8 bases align to TRBD1. Looked up from germline, CDR1 is LGHDT and CDR2 is YNNKEL (reference sequence). Trimming took 6 bases from V and 6 from J; bases not matched to a gene: 1. The CDR3 is 11 residues long. The chain's CDR3 is CASRGQGEQYF. CDR3 nucleotide sequence: TGTGCCAGCAGAGGACAGGGCGAGCAGTACTTC.

Only a few counts were recorded for this clone. The chain uses TRBV2 and TRBJ1-5; a weak D match, TRBD1 (5 bases). This CDR3 has 15 amino acids. Trimming pared 4 bases from V and 3 bases from J, leaving 13 bases between. Germline V CDR1 and CDR2: SNHLY, FYNNEI. The CDR3 bases are TGTGCCAGCAGTGGGCAGGGCCTTATCAATCAGCCCCAGCATTTT. It codes for CASSGQGLINQPQHF. The full variable domain, its missing parts supplied by reference TRBV2 and TRBJ1-5, is EPEVTQTPSHQVTQMGQEVILRCVPISNHLYFYWYRQILGQKVEFLVSFYNNEISEKSEIFDDQFSVERPDGSNFTLKIRSTKLEDSAMYFCASSGQGLINQPQHFGDGTRLSIL.

The chain links TRBV9 to TRBJ1-5, with TRBD1 matching 7 bases. Germline CDR1 is SGDLS and CDR2 is YYNGEE. V lost 2 bases and J lost 0; bases outside the gene matches: 8. CDR3 length equals 17 residues. The CDR3 nucleotides read TGTGCCAGCAGCGTGTCTTTAGGGACAGATAGCAATCAGCCCCAGCATTTT. As protein: CASSVSLGTDSNQPQHF.

This clone was seen a single time. This chain's CDR3 is CAISGTSGRDTQYF. CDR3 in DNA: TGTGCCATCAGTGGGACTAGCGGGAGGGATACGCAGTATTTT. The rearrangement links TRBV10-3 to TRBJ2-3; 14 bases map to TRBD2. The ends lost 4 bases at V and 6 bases at J; junction bases unmatched: 0. Germline assignment: CDR1 ENHRY and CDR2 SYGVKD. This CDR3 has 14 residues.

This clone was observed a single time. This chain connects TRBV5-8 to TRBJ1-3; possible D gene TRBD1, 5 bases. CDR3 size: 16 residues. V was cut by 4 bases and J by 4 bases, with 18 bases left in between. Germline V gene lookup returns CDR1 SGHTS and CDR2 YDEGEE. The CDR3 loop reads CASSPYAGVGGNTIYF. The CDR3 coding sequence is TGTGCCAGCAGCCCCTACGCGGGGGTGGGAGGAAACACCATATATTTT.

The J gene is TRBJ2-7, the V gene TRBV28, with TRBD2 matching 11 bases. The CDR3 has 14 amino acids. The V segment lost 4 bases and the J segment 4 bases; nucleotides outside the gene matches: 3. Germline CDR1 is MDHEN and CDR2 is SYDVKM. CDR3 DNA: TGTGCCAGCAGTTCGACTAGCGGGACTTACGAGCAGTACTTC. It is translated as CASSSTSGTYEQYF.

This sequence joins TRBV9 and TRBJ2-3; TRBD1 matches at 7 bases. Per germline, CDR1 SGDLS and CDR2 YYNGEE. The J segment lost 5 bases and the V segment lost 0 bases, leaving 3 bases of the junction unmatched. CDR3 length equals 14 residues. The CDR3 coding sequence is TGTGCCAGCAGCGTAGCCGGGACAGTAGATACGCAGTATTTT. It is translated as CASSVAGTVDTQYF.